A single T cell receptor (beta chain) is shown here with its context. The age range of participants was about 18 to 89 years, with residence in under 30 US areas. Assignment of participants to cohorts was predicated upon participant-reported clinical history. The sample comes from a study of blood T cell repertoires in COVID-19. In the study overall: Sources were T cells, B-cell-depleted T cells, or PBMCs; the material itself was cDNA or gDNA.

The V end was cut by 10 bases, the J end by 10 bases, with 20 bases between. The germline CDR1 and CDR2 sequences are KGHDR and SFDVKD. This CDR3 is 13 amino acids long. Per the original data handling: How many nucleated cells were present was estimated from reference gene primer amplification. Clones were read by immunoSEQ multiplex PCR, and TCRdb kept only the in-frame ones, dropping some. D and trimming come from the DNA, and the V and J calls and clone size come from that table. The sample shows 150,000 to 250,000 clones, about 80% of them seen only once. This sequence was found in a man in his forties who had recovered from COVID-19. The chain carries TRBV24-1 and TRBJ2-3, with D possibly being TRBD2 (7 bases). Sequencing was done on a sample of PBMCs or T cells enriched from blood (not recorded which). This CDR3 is CATSRGALNSQYF. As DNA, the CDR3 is TGTGCCACGAGTCGGGGGGCCCTTAATTCGCAGTATTTT.